This TCR beta chain was identified in a study of tumor and adjacent non-tumor tissue in lung cancer. A remark on this clonotype: At one end the junction does not follow the germline gene, possibly because of a read error.

RNA was extracted from bulk tissue without any cell sorting. The CDR3 is 14 residues long. Germline CDR1 reads ENHRY; CDR2 reads SYGVKD. The library came from three nested PCR rounds adapted from ARM-PCR protocols. TCRdb reprocessed the multiplex PCR reads with MiXCR, giving one entry per CDR3 protein. The sample holds some 77,000 distinct CDR3 sequences; around 65% are singletons and the top ten take roughly 13%. The sequencing sample was made of lung tumor tissue. The V call is TRBV10-3, the J call TRBJ1-2, with 7 positions matching TRBD1. The sequence was collected from a woman in her 70s with non-small cell lung cancer. As DNA, the CDR3 is TGTGCCATCAGTAAGGGAACAGGGGCGGATGGCTACTCCTTC. Its protein is CAISKGTGADGYSF.